Listed below are T cell receptor beta chains from one sample, sequenced in a study of cytomegalovirus exposure and HLA in healthy donors. Assay: immunoSEQ multiplex PCR; the TCRdb copy retains only in-frame clones and omits some. This sample carries 60,000 to 85,000 clones, with roughly 13% going to the ten biggest clones. Sample: PBMCs. Receptors were obtained from a man aged 50 to 60 in good health and CMV-seropositive. Both conserved end residues are part of each CDR3. The order of the fields is V gene, J gene, D gene, CDR3 DNA, CDR3 protein. D genes are given only for firm matches.

>TRBV2|TRBJ1-1|.
TGTGCCAGCAGTGAAGGAGGCCTTGGGGCTTTCTTT
CASSEGGLGAFF
>TRBV9|TRBJ1-1|.
TGTGCCAGCAGCCTTAACCCCGGAGGTAACACTGAAGCTTTCTTT
CASSLNPGGNTEAFF
>TRBV30|TRBJ1-5|.
TGTGCCTGGAGTGGGCACGGGAATCAGCCCCAGCATTTT
CAWSGHGNQPQHF
>TRBV7-3|TRBJ2-2|.
TGTGCCAGCAGCTTAGCAGGGAACACCGGGGAGCTGTTTTTT
CASSLAGNTGELFF
>TRBV21-1|TRBJ1-2|.
TGTGCCAGCAGCGAGAAAACTCACCCTCCCTATGGCTACACCTTC
CASSEKTHPPYGYTF
>TRBV27|TRBJ2-3|TRBD2
TGTGCCAGCAGTTTGGGACTAGCGGGGGTGGCAGATACGCAGTATTTT
CASSLGLAGVADTQYF
>TRBV29-1|TRBJ2-1|.
TGCAGCGTTGCGTCCGGAGAATCCTACAATGAGCAGTTCTTC
CSVASGESYNEQFF
>TRBV5-6|TRBJ1-2|.
TGTGCCAGCAGCTTGAGTACGGGAGATGGCTACACCTTC
CASSLSTGDGYTF
>TRBV6-6|TRBJ1-1|.
TGTGCCAGCACCCACAGGAGTTACATGAACACTGAAGCTTTCTTT
CASTHRSYMNTEAFF
>TRBV18|TRBJ2-5|.
TGTGCCAGCTCATATCAAGAGACCCAGTACTTC
CASSYQETQYF
>TRBV15|TRBJ2-5|.
TGTGCCACCAGCAGAGCTCGCCGACTCCGGGGTCACGACCAAGAGACCCAGTACTTC
CATSRARRLRGHDQETQYF
>TRBV6-6|TRBJ1-1|.
TGTGCCAGCAGTTACCTCCCGGGACAGAACACTGAAGCTTTCTTT
CASSYLPGQNTEAFF
>TRBV7-9|TRBJ1-1|TRBD1
TGTGCCAGCAGCTCAGGGGGTGGAACTGAAGCTTTCTTT
CASSSGGGTEAFF
>TRBV5-1|TRBJ1-4|.
TGCGCCAGCAGCTTGGCCGAGGGGGGGAGAAAACTGTTTTTT
CASSLAEGGRKLFF
>TRBV18|TRBJ2-7|TRBD1
TGTGCCAGCTCACCCGGACAGGGGGCGACCTACGAGCAGTACTTC
CASSPGQGATYEQYF
>TRBV10-3|TRBJ1-1|TRBD1
TGTGCCATCAGTGAGCCCGGGACAGGGAACACTGAAGCTTTCTTT
CAISEPGTGNTEAFF
>TRBV7-2|TRBJ2-7|.
TGTGCCAGCAGCTCCCAGGGGTACGAGCAGTACTTC
CASSSQGYEQYF
>TRBV19|TRBJ1-1|.
TGTGCCAGTACCCAGGGTGGGGTAACTGAAGCTTTCTTT
CASTQGGVTEAFF
>TRBV7-9|TRBJ2-3|TRBD2
TGTGCCAGCAGCTTACTAGCGGGCGGGGGAGATACGCAGTATTTT
CASSLLAGGGDTQYF
>TRBV9|TRBJ2-1|TRBD1
TGTGCCAGCAACTCCGGGACAGGGGCCAATGAGCAGTTCTTC
CASNSGTGANEQFF
>TRBV27|TRBJ1-6|.
TGTGCCAGCAGGTTCCGGGGGGCAGAATCACCCCTCCACTTT
CASRFRGAESPLHF
>TRBV9|TRBJ1-2|.
TGTGCCAGCAGCGCACAGGGTTTGTATGGCTACACCTTC
CASSAQGLYGYTF
>TRBV29-1|TRBJ2-3|.
TGCAGCGGGGGGGAAGATACGCAGTATTTT
CSGGEDTQYF
>TRBV6-5|TRBJ2-2|.
TGTGCCAGCAGTTATGGGGGGATAGGAACCGGGGAGCTGTTTTTT
CASSYGGIGTGELFF
>TRBV11-3|TRBJ1-6|.
TGTGCCAGCAGCTTAGAAGCGGGGCAAGATTCACCCCTCCACTTT
CASSLEAGQDSPLHF
>TRBV18|TRBJ2-7|TRBD2
TGTGCCAGCTCACCAACTAGCGGGAGCATTAGGAACGAGCAGTACTTC
CASSPTSGSIRNEQYF
>TRBV28|TRBJ1-1|TRBD1
TGTGCCACCCTTTTGAGGGACAGGGGATATAGTGAAGCTTTCTTT
CATLLRDRGYSEAFF
>TRBV4-1|TRBJ2-1|.
TGCGCCAGCAGCCGGGGGGACAATGAGCAGTTCTTC
CASSRGDNEQFF
>TRBV11-3|TRBJ2-7|.
TGTGCCAGCAGCTTGGTGAGGGGGTCGGACGAGCAGTACTTC
CASSLVRGSDEQYF
>TRBV2|TRBJ2-7|.
TGTGCCAGCAGTAGGGTTAGGAGCGAGGGAAGCGAGCAGTACTTC
CASSRVRSEGSEQYF
>TRBV5-1|TRBJ1-4|.
TGCGCCAGCAGCTTAAACCCGAGCGAAGAAAAACTGTTTTTT
CASSLNPSEEKLFF
>TRBV7-2|TRBJ2-5|.
TGTGCCAGCAGCTTAGGAACCCTTTTTCTACAAGAGACCCAGTACTTC
CASSLGTLFLQETQYF
>TRBV5-4|TRBJ1-5|.
TGTGCCAGCAGCTTCCACTACAGGGAAGTGGGCAATCAGCCCCAGCATTTT
CASSFHYREVGNQPQHF
>TRBV10-1|TRBJ2-7|.
TGCGCCAGCAGTGAGCCCGCGGGCAGCTCCTACGAGCAGTACTTC
CASSEPAGSSYEQYF
>TRBV7-9|TRBJ1-1|.
TGTGCCAGCAGCTCCCCTAGTGTTGAAGCTTTCTTT
CASSSPSVEAFF
>TRBV19|TRBJ2-2|.
TGTGCCAGTATCGGGTTTTCGAACACCGGGGAGCTGTTTTTT
CASIGFSNTGELFF
>TRBV4-1|TRBJ2-1|.
TGCGCCAGCAGCCAGGGGACAAATGCCCCAAGTGATGAGCAGTTCTTC
CASSQGTNAPSDEQFF
>TRBV5-1|TRBJ2-3|.
TGCGCCAGCAGCTTGGCAGTCACAGATACGCAGTATTTT
CASSLAVTDTQYF
>TRBV2|TRBJ1-5|TRBD1
TGTGCCAGCAGTGGACAGGGGGCTGACCAGCCCCAGCATTTT
CASSGQGADQPQHF
>TRBV5-1|TRBJ2-5|.
TGCGCCAGCAGCTTGACTGGGACACCCAAAGAGACCCAGTACTTC
CASSLTGTPKETQYF
>TRBV6-1|TRBJ1-5|.
TGTGCCAGCAGTGAAGGGGGGGACAATCAGCCCCAGCATTTT
CASSEGGDNQPQHF
>TRBV7-9|TRBJ2-3|TRBD1
TGTGCCAGCAGCTGGACAGGGAGGACAGATACGCAGTATTTT
CASSWTGRTDTQYF
>TRBV27|TRBJ2-2|.
TGTGCCAGCAGTTTATGGGTCAGTAGGGGGAGCCGGGACGCCGGGGAGCTGTTTTTT
CASSLWVSRGSRDAGELFF
>TRBV2|TRBJ1-2|.
TGTGCCAGCAGTGAATCAAGGGGCTATGGCTACACCTTC
CASSESRGYGYTF